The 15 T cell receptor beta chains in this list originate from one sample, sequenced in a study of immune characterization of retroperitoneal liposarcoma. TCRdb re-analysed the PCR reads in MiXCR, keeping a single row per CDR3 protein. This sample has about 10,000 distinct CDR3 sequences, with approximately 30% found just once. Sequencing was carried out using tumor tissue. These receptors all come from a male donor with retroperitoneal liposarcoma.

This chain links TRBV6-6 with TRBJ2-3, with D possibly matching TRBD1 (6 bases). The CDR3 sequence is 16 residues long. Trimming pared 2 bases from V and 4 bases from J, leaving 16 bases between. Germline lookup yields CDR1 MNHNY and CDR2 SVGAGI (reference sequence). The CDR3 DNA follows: TGTGCCAGCAGTTACGGGGTGGGCAGGGGCTCAGATACGCAGTATTTT. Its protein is CASSYGVGRGSDTQYF.

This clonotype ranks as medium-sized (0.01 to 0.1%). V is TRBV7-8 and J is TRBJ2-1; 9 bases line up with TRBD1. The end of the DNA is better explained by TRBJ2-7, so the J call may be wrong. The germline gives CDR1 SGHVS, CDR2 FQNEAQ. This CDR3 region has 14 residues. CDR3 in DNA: TGTGCCAGCACCGCCGGGACAGGGTACAATGAGCAGTACTTC. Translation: CASTAGTGYNEQYF.

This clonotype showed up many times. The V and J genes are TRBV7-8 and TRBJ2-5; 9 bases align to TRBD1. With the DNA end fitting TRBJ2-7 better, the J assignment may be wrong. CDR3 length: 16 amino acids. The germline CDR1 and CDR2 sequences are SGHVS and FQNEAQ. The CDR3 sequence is CASSLVPGTGLYEQYF. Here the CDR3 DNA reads TGTGCCAGCAGCTTAGTGCCCGGGACAGGGTTGTACGAGCAGTACTTC.

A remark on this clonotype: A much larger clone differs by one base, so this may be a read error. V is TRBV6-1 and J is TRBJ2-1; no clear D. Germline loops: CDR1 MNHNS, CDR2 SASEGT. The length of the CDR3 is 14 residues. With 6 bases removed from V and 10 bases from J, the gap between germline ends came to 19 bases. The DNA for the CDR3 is TGTGCCAGCAGCGACTGGGGAAGCTCCTACGAGCAGTTCTTC. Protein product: CASSDWGSSYEQFF.

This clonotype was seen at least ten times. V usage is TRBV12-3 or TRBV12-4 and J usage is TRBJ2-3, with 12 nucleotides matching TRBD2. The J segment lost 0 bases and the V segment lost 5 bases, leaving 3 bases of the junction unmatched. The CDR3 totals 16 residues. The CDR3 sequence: CASSTSGRTSTDTQYF. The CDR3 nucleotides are TGTGCCAGCAGTACTAGCGGGAGGACTAGCACAGATACGCAGTATTTT.

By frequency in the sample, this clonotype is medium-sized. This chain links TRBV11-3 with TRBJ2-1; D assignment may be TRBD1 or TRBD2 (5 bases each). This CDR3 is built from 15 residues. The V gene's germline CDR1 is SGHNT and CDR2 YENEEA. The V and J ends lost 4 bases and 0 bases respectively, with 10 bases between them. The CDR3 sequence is CASSSSGSSYNEQFF. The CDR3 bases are TGTGCCAGCAGCTCATCAGGGAGCTCCTACAATGAGCAGTTCTTC.

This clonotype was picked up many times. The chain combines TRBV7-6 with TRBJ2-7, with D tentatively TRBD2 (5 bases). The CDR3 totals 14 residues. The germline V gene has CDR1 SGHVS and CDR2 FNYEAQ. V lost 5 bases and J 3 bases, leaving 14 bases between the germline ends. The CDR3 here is CASSPRTGNYEQYF. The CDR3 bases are TGTGCCAGCAGCCCGCGCACGGGGAACTACGAGCAGTACTTC. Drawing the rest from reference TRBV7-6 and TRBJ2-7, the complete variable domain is GAGVSQSPRYKVTKRGQDVALRCDPISGHVSLYWYRQALGQGPEFLTYFNYEAQQDKSGLPNDRFSAERPEGSISTLTIQRTEQRDSAMYRCASSPRTGNYEQYFGPGTRLTVT.

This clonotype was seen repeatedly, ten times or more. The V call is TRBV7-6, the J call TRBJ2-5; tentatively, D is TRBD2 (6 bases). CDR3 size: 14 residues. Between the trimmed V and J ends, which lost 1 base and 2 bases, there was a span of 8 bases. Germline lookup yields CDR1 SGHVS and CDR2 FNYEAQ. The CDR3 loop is CASSLERGQETQYF. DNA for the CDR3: TGTGCCAGCAGCTTAGAACGGGGGCAAGAGACCCAGTACTTC.

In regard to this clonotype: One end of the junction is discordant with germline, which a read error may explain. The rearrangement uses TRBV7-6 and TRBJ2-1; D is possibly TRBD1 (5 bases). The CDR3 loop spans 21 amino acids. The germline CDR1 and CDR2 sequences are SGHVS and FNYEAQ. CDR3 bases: TGTGCCAGCACCCGGGCCAGGCACCCGGCTGACAGTGCTGATCGGAAGAGCACACGTCTCTTC. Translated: CASTRARHPADSADRKSTRLF.

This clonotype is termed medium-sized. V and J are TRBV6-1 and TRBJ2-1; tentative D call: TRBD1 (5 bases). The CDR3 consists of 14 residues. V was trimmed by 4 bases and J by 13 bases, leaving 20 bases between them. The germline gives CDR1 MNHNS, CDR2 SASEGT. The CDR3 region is CASSVSWGQETQFF. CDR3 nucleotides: TGTGCCAGCAGTGTTTCATGGGGCCAAGAGACCCAGTTCTTC.

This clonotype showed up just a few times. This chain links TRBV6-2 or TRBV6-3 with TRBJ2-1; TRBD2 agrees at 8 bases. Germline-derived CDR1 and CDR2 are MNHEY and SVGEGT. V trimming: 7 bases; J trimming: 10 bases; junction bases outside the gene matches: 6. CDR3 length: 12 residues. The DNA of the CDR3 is TGTGCCAGCATGAGCGGGAGCTACGAGCAGTTCTTC. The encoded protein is CASMSGSYEQFF.

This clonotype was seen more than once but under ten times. The CDR3 sequence: CASRLYTGELFF. The CDR3 coding sequence is TGTGCCAGTCGACTCTACACCGGGGAGCTGTTTTTT. The rearrangement links TRBV6-5 to TRBJ2-2; no clear D gene. Germline values: CDR1 MNHEY, CDR2 SVGAGI. Trimming removed 9 bases from V and 3 bases from J, with 8 bases in between. The CDR3 consists of 12 residues.

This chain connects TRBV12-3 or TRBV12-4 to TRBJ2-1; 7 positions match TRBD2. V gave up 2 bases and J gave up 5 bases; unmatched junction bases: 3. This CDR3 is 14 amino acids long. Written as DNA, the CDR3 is TGTGCCAGCAGTTTATCTAGCGGAAACAATGAGCAGTTCTTC. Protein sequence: CASSLSSGNNEQFF.

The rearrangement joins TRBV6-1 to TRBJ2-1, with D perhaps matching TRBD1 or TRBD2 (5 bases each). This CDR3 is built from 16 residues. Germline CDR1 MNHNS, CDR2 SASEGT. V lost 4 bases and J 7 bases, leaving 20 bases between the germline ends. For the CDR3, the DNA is TGTGCCAGCAGTGGCCGGGGCAGCTTCGTTGGGAATGAGCAGTTCTTC. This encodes CASSGRGSFVGNEQFF.

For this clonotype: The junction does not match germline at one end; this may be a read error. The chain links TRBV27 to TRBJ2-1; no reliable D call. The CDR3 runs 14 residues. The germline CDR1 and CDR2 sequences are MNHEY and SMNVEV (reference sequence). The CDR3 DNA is TGTGCTAGCACCGCCTCGAAGTTTGAGGAGACCCAGTTCTTC. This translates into CASTASKFEETQFF.